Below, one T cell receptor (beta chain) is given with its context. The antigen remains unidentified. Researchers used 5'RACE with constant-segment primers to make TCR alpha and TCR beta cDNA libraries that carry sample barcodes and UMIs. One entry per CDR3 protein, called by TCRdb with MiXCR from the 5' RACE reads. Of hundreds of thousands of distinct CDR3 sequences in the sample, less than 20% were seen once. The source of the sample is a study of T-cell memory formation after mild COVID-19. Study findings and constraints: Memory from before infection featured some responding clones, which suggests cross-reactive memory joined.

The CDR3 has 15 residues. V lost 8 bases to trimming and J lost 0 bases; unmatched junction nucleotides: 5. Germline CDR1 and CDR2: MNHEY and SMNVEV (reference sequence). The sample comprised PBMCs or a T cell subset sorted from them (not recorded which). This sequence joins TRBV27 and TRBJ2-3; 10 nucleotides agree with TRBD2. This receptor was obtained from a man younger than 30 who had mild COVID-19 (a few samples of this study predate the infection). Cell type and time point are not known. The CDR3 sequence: CASRSGGVSTDTQYF. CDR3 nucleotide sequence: TGTGCCAGCCGAAGCGGGGGGGTAAGCACAGATACGCAGTATTTT.